Below, 15 T cell receptor beta chains from the same sample are listed, as sequenced in a study of T-cell reconstitution after alpha-beta-depleted transplantation in children (dated by TCRdb to the mid-2010s). Library preparation was by PCR. The run used an Illumina HiSeq 2500. TCR libraries were prepared with molecular barcoding, using unique molecular identifiers to normalize TCRbeta repertoire quantification. The public sequencing data were trimmed at Q25 with fastp and processed into clonotypes with MiXCR by TCRdb, which kept only in-frame beta chains. A single entry per CDR3 protein holds the most common genes and DNA from its merged rows. For this sample the table gives about 350,000 distinct CDR3 sequences, of which roughly 14% were detected only once. Over 3.5% of the sample comes from the top ten. Sample: PBMCs, taken from the stem cell graft. Receptors were obtained from a human donor who donated a stem cell graft to a child with Fanconi anemia.

This clonotype was recorded many times. The genes are TRBV10-3 and TRBJ2-3, with D perhaps TRBD2 (6 bases). The germline V gene has CDR1 ENHRY and CDR2 SYGVKD. This CDR3 is built from 17 residues. V was pared by 4 bases and J by 2 bases, with 19 bases between. CDR3 DNA sequence: TGTGCCATCAGTGTCTCCCCCGGGACTCAAGTCACAGATACGCAGTATTTT. As protein: CAISVSPGTQVTDTQYF.

The chain uses TRBV7-6 and TRBJ2-3, with no clear D. V lost 5 bases and J 6 bases, leaving 12 bases between the germline ends. Germline values: CDR1 SGHVS, CDR2 FNYEAQ. This CDR3 contains 13 residues. The CDR3 DNA reads TGTGCCAGCAGCACCTCGACCGCCGATACGCAGTATTTT. It is translated as CASSTSTADTQYF.

V usage is TRBV7-2 and J usage is TRBJ2-3; D remains ambiguous. Germline V gene lookup returns CDR1 SGHTA and CDR2 FQGNSA. The CDR3 totals 13 residues. Trimming took off 1 base at V and 8 bases at J, with 10 bases between the two ends. The CDR3 loop reads CASSLDIRLTQYF. CDR3 in DNA: TGTGCCAGCAGCTTAGATATCCGGCTTACGCAGTATTTT.

This clonotype was observed a handful of times. The chain links TRBV9 to TRBJ2-1, with 12 bases fitting TRBD2. Germline V lookup: CDR1 SGDLS, CDR2 YYNGEE. V lost 4 bases, J lost 10 bases, and 3 bases stayed unmatched. This CDR3 contains 13 residues. The CDR3 region is CASSPGTSGEQFF. Here the CDR3 DNA reads TGTGCCAGCAGCCCAGGGACTAGCGGGGAGCAGTTCTTC.

The chain recombines TRBV20-1 with TRBJ1-1, with D uncertain. Trimming removed 7 bases at V and 0 bases at J, with 12 bases between. The CDR3 runs 13 residues. The germline gives CDR1 DFQATT, CDR2 SNEGSKA (reference sequence). Written as DNA, the CDR3 is TGCAGTGAACGCGAAGACCTGAACACTGAAGCTTTCTTT. It is translated as CSEREDLNTEAFF.

This chain uses TRBV11-2 with TRBJ2-1, with D perhaps TRBD2 (5 bases). V lost 4 bases, J lost 2 bases, and 12 bases lay in between. Germline V gene lookup returns CDR1 SGHAT and CDR2 FQNNGV. The CDR3 runs 15 residues. The CDR3, as DNA: TGTGCCAGCAGCTCGATTGGACTCCCCTACAATGAGCAGTTCTTC. It yields the protein CASSSIGLPYNEQFF.

This clonotype was counted a few times. The gene calls are TRBV7-9 and TRBJ1-1; no reliable D call. The CDR3 spans 11 residues. The V gene lost 5 bases and the J gene lost 14 bases, with 15 bases spanning the gap. Germline loops: CDR1 SEHNR, CDR2 FQNEAQ (reference sequence). The CDR3 DNA reads as TGTGCCAGCAGCCCCTATGAGATTGGGTTCTTT. Translation gives CASSPYEIGFF.

The V call is TRBV2, the J call TRBJ2-3, with D possibly being TRBD1 or TRBD2 (6 bases each). V shed 5 bases and J shed 6 bases, with 18 bases lying between them. Per germline, CDR1 SNHLY and CDR2 FYNNEI. The CDR3 is 15 amino acids. CDR3 amino acids: CASSLKNRGLDTQYF. The DNA for the CDR3 is TGTGCCAGCAGTCTCAAGAATCGGGGGCTTGATACGCAGTATTTT.

This clonotype was seen at least ten times. J is TRBJ1-1 and V is TRBV7-2; D gene unclear. This CDR3 contains 14 residues. Germline V lookup: CDR1 SGHTA, CDR2 FQGNSA. The V gene lost 1 base and the J gene lost 4 bases, with 10 bases spanning the gap. DNA of the CDR3: TGTGCCAGCAGCTTAGGGCAGGCGAGCACTGAAGCTTTCTTT. Protein sequence: CASSLGQASTEAFF.

This clonotype was observed many times. CDR3 in amino acids: CASSRTAANTGELFF. The CDR3 coding sequence is TGCGCCAGCAGCCGGACGGCCGCGAACACCGGGGAGCTGTTTTTT. V gene TRBV5-1 combines with J gene TRBJ2-2; D gene ambiguous. The CDR3 contains 15 residues. Deletions cut 4 bases from V and 0 bases from J, with 10 bases between. Looked up from germline, CDR1 is SGHRS and CDR2 is YFSETQ.

This clonotype has just a few counts. The V and J genes are TRBV5-1 and TRBJ1-2, with D possibly matching TRBD1 (6 bases). The germline V gene has CDR1 SGHRS and CDR2 YFSETQ. V was shortened by 4 bases and J by 3 bases, with 10 bases between the two germline ends. This CDR3 contains 13 residues. The CDR3, as DNA: TGCGCCAGCAGCCAACAGGGAGACTATGGCTACACCTTC. This translates into CASSQQGDYGYTF.

This clonotype appeared a few times. J is TRBJ2-5 and V is TRBV29-1, with D perhaps matching TRBD1 (6 bases). V was pared by 2 bases and J by 9 bases, with 22 bases between. The CDR3 consists of 15 residues. Germline V CDR1 and CDR2: SQVTM, ANQGSEA. CDR3 sequence: CSVEIRGEQPGAQYF. CDR3 sequence (DNA): TGCAGCGTTGAAATTCGGGGAGAGCAGCCAGGGGCCCAGTACTTC.

This clonotype was seen at least ten times. V gene TRBV7-9 combines with J gene TRBJ2-5, with D possibly TRBD1 on 6 matching bases. CDR3 size: 14 residues. Trimming left V 5 bases short and J 2 bases short, with 12 bases between. Germline assignment: CDR1 SEHNR and CDR2 FQNEAQ (reference sequence). The CDR3 region is CASSLTGTQETQYF. Here the CDR3 DNA reads TGTGCCAGCAGCCTTACAGGGACGCAAGAGACCCAGTACTTC. Full variable domain (missing parts from reference TRBV7-9 and TRBJ2-5): DTGVSQNPRHKITKRGQNVTFRCDPISEHNRLYWYRQTLGQGPEFLTYFQNEAQLEKSRLLSDRFSAERPKGSFSTLEIQRTEQGDSAMYLCASSLTGTQETQYFGPGTRLLVL.

This clonotype has ten or more counts. The rearrangement links TRBV5-1 to TRBJ2-1, with 7 bases identical to TRBD1. Looked up from germline, CDR1 is SGHRS and CDR2 is YFSETQ. The CDR3 is made up of 14 amino acids. V was clipped by 4 bases and J by 7 bases; unmatched bases: 8. This chain's CDR3 is CASSTRDSGNEQFF. DNA for the CDR3: TGCGCCAGCAGCACTCGGGACAGCGGAAATGAGCAGTTCTTC.

There are many counts of this clonotype. J is TRBJ2-3 and V is TRBV7-2; 9 bases line up with TRBD2. Per the germline V gene, CDR1 is SGHTA and CDR2 is FQGNSA. V lost 5 bases to trimming and J lost 4 bases; unmatched junction nucleotides: 7. This CDR3 has 15 residues. The CDR3: CASSLAGGLPDTQYF. The CDR3 DNA follows: TGTGCCAGCAGCCTGGCGGGGGGGCTCCCAGATACGCAGTATTTT. Combining the CDR3 with reference TRBV7-2 and TRBJ2-3 gives the whole variable domain GAGVSQSPSNKVTEKGKDVELRCDPISGHTALYWYRQSLGQGLEFLIYFQGNSAPDKSGLPSDRFSAERTGGSVSTLTIQRTQQEDSAVYLCASSLAGGLPDTQYFGPGTRLTVL.